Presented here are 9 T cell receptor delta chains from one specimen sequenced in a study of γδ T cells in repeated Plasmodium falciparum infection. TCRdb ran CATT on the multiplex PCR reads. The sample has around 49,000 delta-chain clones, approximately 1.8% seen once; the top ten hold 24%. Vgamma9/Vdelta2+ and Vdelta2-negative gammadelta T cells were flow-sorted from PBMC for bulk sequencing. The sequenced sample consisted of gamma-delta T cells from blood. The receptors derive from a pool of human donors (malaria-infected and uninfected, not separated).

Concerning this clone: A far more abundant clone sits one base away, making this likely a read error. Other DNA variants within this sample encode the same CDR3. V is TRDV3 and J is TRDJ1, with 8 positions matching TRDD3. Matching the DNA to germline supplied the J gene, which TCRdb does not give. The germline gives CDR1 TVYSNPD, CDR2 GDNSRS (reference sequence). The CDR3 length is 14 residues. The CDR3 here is CAYNWGSYTDKLIF. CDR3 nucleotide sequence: TGCGCCTACAACTGGGGGTCGTACACCGATAAACTCATCTTT.

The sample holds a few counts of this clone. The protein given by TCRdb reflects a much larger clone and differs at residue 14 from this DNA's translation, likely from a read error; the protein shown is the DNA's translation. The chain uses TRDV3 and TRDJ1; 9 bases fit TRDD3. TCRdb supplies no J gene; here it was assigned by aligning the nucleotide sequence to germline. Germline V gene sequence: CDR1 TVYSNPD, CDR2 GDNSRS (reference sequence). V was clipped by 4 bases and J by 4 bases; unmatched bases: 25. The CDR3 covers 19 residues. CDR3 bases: TGTGCCTCTGCCCTATTCCCACCCGACCACTGGGGGACGAGCGATAAACTCATCTTT. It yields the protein CASALFPPDHWGTSDKLIF.

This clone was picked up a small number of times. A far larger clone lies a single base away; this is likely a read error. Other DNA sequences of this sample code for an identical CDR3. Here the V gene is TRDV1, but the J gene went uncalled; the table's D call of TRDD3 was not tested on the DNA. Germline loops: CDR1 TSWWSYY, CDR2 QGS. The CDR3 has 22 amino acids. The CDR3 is CALGEAQLPTFGWGLVGAQLFF. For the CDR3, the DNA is TGTGCTCTTGGGGAAGCGCAGCTTCCTACGTTTGGCTGGGGGTTAGTTGGAGCACAACTCTTCTTC.

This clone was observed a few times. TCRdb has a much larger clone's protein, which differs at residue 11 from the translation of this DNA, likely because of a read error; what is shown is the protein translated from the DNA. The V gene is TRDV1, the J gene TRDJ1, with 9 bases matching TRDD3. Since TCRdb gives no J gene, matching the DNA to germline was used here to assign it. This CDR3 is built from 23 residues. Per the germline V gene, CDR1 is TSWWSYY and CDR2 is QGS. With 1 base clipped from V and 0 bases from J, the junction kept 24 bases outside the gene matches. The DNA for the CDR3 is TGTGCTCTTGGGGAACAAGGGTATTCCTACGTTATACTGGGGGACCTGTACACCGATAAACTCATCTTT. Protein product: CALGEQGYSYVILGDLYTDKLIF.

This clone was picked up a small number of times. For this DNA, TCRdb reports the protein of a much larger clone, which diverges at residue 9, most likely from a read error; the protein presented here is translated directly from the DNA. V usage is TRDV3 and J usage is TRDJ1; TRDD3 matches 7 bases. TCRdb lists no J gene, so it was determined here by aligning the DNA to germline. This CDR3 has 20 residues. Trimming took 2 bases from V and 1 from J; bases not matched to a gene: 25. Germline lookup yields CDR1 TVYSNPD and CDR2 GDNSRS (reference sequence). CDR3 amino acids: CAFQRPLLEDTHEGTDKLIF. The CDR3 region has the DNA TGTGCCTTTCAGCGCCCGCTACTGGAGGATACGCATGAGGGCACCGATAAACTCATCTTT.

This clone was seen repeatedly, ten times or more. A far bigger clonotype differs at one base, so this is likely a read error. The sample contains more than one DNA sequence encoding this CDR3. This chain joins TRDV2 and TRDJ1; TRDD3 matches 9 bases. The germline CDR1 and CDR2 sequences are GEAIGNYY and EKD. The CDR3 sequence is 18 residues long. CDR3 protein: CACDTGSLLGEHPDKLIF. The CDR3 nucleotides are TGTGCCTGTGACACCGGTTCCTTACTGGGGGAGCACCCCGATAAACTAATCTTT.

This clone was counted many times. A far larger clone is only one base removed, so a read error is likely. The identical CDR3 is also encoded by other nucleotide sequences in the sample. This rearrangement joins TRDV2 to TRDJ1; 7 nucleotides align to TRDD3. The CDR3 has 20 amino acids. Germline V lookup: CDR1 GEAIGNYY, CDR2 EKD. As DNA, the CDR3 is TGTGCCTGTGACACAATAGAAAAGAGGGGGACTGGGGATTCCACCGATAAACTCATCTTC. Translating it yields CACDTIEKRGTGDSTDKLIF.

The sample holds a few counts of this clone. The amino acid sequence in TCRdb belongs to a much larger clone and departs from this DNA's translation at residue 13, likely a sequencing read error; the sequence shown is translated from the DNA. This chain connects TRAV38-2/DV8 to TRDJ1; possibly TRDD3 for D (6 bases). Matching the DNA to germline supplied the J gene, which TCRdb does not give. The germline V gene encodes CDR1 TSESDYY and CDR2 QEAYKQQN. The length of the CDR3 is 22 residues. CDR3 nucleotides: TGTGCTTATAGAAGCGGTTACGTTCGGGGTGGGGGCCGCCTACGGTACACCGATAAACTCATCTTT. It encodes CAYRSGYVRGGGRLRYTDKLIF.

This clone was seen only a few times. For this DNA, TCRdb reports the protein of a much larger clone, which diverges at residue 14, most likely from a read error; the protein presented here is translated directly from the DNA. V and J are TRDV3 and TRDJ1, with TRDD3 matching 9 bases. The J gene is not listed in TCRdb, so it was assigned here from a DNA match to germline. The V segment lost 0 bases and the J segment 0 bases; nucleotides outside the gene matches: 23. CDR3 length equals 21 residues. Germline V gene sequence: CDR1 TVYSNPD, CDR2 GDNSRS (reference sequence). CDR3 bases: TGTGCCTTTAGCTCCCCTTTCATTCCTACGAGGGGATACGGCTACACCGATAAACTCATCTTT. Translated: CAFSSPFIPTRGYGYTDKLIF.